These T cell receptor beta chains were read from a single sample in a study of Graves' ophthalmopathy and Graves' hyperthyroidism. Each CDR3 protein gets one entry after TCRdb re-called the multiplex PCR reads with MiXCR. The sample includes about 500,000 distinct CDR3 sequences, about two fifths of them seen just once. The sequenced sample consisted of peripheral blood or thyroid tissue (not recorded which). The receptor set was obtained from an adult man with Graves' hyperthyroidism. CDR3s include the opening cysteine and the closing phenylalanine or tryptophan. D genes are given only for firm matches. Where a row states a size, it is once, few, many or the class of an expanded clone; other rows omit it.

V gene	clone size	J gene	D gene	CDR3 protein	CDR3 DNA
TRBV5-5	.	TRBJ1-1	TRBD1	CASNPGQGAREAFF	TGTGCCAGCAACCCGGGACAGGGGGCTAGGGAAGCTTTCTTT
TRBV19	few	TRBJ1-1	.	CASSMVMSFTEAFF	TGTGCCAGTAGTATGGTTATGAGCTTCACTGAAGCTTTCTTT
TRBV25-1	.	TRBJ1-4	.	CASSPRAFGEKLFF	TGTGCCAGCAGTCCCCGGGCGTTCGGCGAAAAACTGTTTTTT
TRBV29-1	.	TRBJ2-5	.	CSAGTVDTQYF	TGCAGCGCTGGGACTGTAGATACGCAGTACTTC
TRBV7-9	many	TRBJ1-2	.	CASSLARGVYGYTF	TGTGCCAGCAGCTTAGCGCGAGGGGTCTATGGCTACACCTTC
TRBV12-3/TRBV12-4	.	TRBJ1-4	.	CASGLSGLQNEKLFF	TGTGCTAGTGGTTTGTCCGGACTCCAGAATGAAAAACTGTTTTTT
TRBV30	.	TRBJ2-2	.	CAWSVTDTGELFF	TGTGCCTGGAGTGTGACAGACACCGGGGAGCTGTTTTTT
TRBV4-2	.	TRBJ1-4	TRBD1	CASSQEDRVEKLFF	TGTGCCAGCAGCCAAGAGGACAGGGTTGAAAAACTGTTTTTT
TRBV27	many	TRBJ2-5	TRBD2	CASRSGGAVETQYF	TGTGCCAGCAGGAGCGGGGGGGCCGTGGAGACCCAGTACTTC
TRBV11-2	.	TRBJ1-2	TRBD1	CASSLRTGDGYTF	TGTGCCAGCAGCCTTCGGACAGGGGATGGCTACACCTTC
TRBV7-9	once	TRBJ1-2	TRBD1	CASTPGTGDGYTF	TGTGCCAGCACCCCCGGGACAGGGGATGGCTACACCTTC
TRBV28	many	TRBJ1-2	.	CASSLAPQGYGYTF	TGTGCCAGCAGTCTTGCCCCACAGGGCTATGGCTACACCTTC
TRBV29-1	.	TRBJ2-3	.	CSQDRRSDTQYF	TGCAGCCAAGATAGAAGGTCAGATACGCAGTATTTT
TRBV20-1	many	TRBJ1-2	.	CSARGRRAIGYTF	TGCAGTGCTAGAGGGCGCAGGGCTATTGGCTACACCTTC
TRBV2	.	TRBJ1-2	.	CASSVAGGGDEYGYTF	TGTGCCAGCAGCGTGGCCGGTGGGGGTGATGAGTATGGCTACACCTTC
TRBV5-4	.	TRBJ1-4	TRBD1	CASSHRQGPATNEKLFF	TGTGCCAGCAGCCATAGACAGGGGCCTGCAACTAATGAAAAACTGTTTTTT
TRBV24-1	.	TRBJ2-3	.	CATSDRRTDTQYF	TGTGCCACCAGTGACAGACGCACAGATACGCAGTATTTT
TRBV10-3	few	TRBJ1-4	.	CASSPRQNRATNEKLFF	TGTGCCAGCAGTCCACGACAGAACCGTGCAACTAATGAAAAACTGTTTTTT
TRBV2	.	TRBJ2-7	.	CASSTDGNYEQYF	TGTGCCAGCAGTACGGACGGAAACTACGAGCAGTACTTC
TRBV11-1	.	TRBJ2-7	TRBD2	CASSPLGTSGFYEQYF	TGTGCCAGCAGCCCCTTAGGGACTAGCGGTTTCTACGAGCAGTACTTC
TRBV13	many	TRBJ2-7	.	CASSLDGPPYEQYF	TGTGCCAGCAGCTTGGACGGACCTCCCTACGAGCAGTACTTC
TRBV9	few	TRBJ2-3	.	CASSAQVRTDTQYF	TGTGCCAGCAGCGCTCAGGTCAGGACTGATACGCAGTATTTT
TRBV7-8	.	TRBJ1-6	TRBD1	CASSGGQVYSPLHF	TGTGCCAGCAGCGGAGGACAGGTCTATTCACCCCTCCACTTT
TRBV29-1	many	TRBJ1-1	TRBD1	CSAARQGNTEAFF	TGCAGCGCAGCTAGACAGGGAAACACTGAAGCTTTCTTT
TRBV7-7	.	TRBJ2-5	TRBD1	CASSPTGAETQYF	TGTGCTAGCAGCCCCACAGGGGCAGAGACCCAGTACTTC
TRBV2	.	TRBJ2-5	.	CAVDLPGETQYF	TGTGCCGTCGACCTCCCGGGAGAGACCCAGTACTTC
TRBV2	many	TRBJ2-5	.	CASSDSGALGETQYF	TGTGCCAGCAGTGATTCAGGGGCACTCGGGGAGACCCAGTACTTC
TRBV15	many	TRBJ1-1	.	CATSRGKKNTEAFF	TGTGCCACCAGCAGAGGGAAAAAGAACACTGAAGCTTTCTTT
TRBV9	.	TRBJ2-2	.	CASSVAGDRYGELFF	TGTGCCAGCAGCGTAGCGGGGGACAGATACGGGGAGCTGTTTTTT